This TCR beta chain originates from a study of T cell clonality in common variable immunodeficiency. TCRdb's copy holds only in-frame clones and misses some; the assay was immunoSEQ multiplex PCR. Observed in the sample are roughly 60,000 clones, none of them singletons. CDR1 DFQATT and CDR2 SNEGSKA come from the germline V gene (reference sequence). CDR3 length: 13 amino acids. Study-wide findings and caveats: TCRbeta clonality was increased in CVID versus healthy controls.

This clone occurred many times. Its antigen is currently unknown. The read terminates 3 residues before the CDR3 end, so the remaining end is supplied by the germline J gene. The receptor was derived from a person between 18 and 75 years old in good health. The sequencing input was peripheral blood mononuclear cells. The chain joins TRBV20-1 to TRBJ2-7; D uncertain. The CDR3 is CSPRSRNSYEQYF. Partial CDR3 DNA: TGCAGCCCCAGGTCCAGGAACTCCTACGAG.